The 17 T cell receptor beta chains below come from one sample, sequenced in a study of blood T cells in healthy people across ages. A second PCR, run for about 7 to 11 cycles, used a sample-barcoded 5' primer plus a J-beta primer mix. TCRdb recomputed calls from the 5' RACE reads with MiXCR, one row per CDR3 protein. Here the sample spans about 760,000 distinct CDR3 sequences, approximately 60% being singletons. The sample consisted of blood. The receptors originated from a man aged 35-49 years in good health.

This chain connects TRBV2 to TRBJ2-6, with a tentative D call TRBD2 (5 bases). The CDR3 spans 17 residues. Per germline, CDR1 SNHLY and CDR2 FYNNEI. Deletions cut 6 bases from V and 2 bases from J, with 17 bases between. This chain's CDR3 is CASRVLNERAGANVLTF. DNA of the CDR3: TGTGCCAGCAGGGTTCTGAACGAGAGGGCTGGGGCCAACGTCCTGACTTTC. Full variable domain (rest looked up from reference TRBV2 and TRBJ2-6): EPEVTQTPSHQVTQMGQEVILRCVPISNHLYFYWYRQILGQKVEFLVSFYNNEISEKSEIFDDQFSVERPDGSNFTLKIRSTKLEDSAMYFCASRVLNERAGANVLTFGAGSRLTVL.

This clonotype was seen more than once but under ten times. CDR3 sequence reads: CSARETNEQYF. Written as DNA, the CDR3 is TGCAGTGCTAGAGAGACAAATGAGCAGTACTTC. V is TRBV20-1 and J is TRBJ2-7; the D is unclear. The CDR3 contains 11 residues. Germline-derived CDR1 and CDR2 are DFQATT and SNEGSKA (reference sequence). V lost 0 bases and J 7 bases, leaving 7 bases between the germline ends.

The V call is TRBV7-2, the J call TRBJ2-1; 7 bases map to TRBD2. TRBJ2-7 explains the end of the DNA better; the J call may be wrong. The CDR3 covers 14 residues. Germline lookup yields CDR1 SGHTA and CDR2 FQGNSA. The CDR3 reads CASRQIGAGIEQYF. CDR3 DNA: TGTGCCAGCAGACAAATAGGAGCGGGAATTGAGCAGTACTTC.

V and J are TRBV20-1 and TRBJ1-2; TRBD1 is a possible D gene (6 bases). There are 13 residues in the CDR3. Trimming stripped 4 bases from V and 5 bases from J, with 14 bases between. The germline CDR1 and CDR2 sequences are DFQATT and SNEGSKA (reference sequence). The CDR3 DNA sequence: TGCAGTGCTAAAGAACAGGGACCTTATGGCTACACCTTC. The encoded protein is CSAKEQGPYGYTF.

The chain has TRBV10-3 and TRBJ1-2; the match to TRBD1 covers 10 bases. Trimming removed 2 bases from V and 1 base from J; junction bases left unmatched: 1. The CDR3 consists of 15 residues. Germline assignment: CDR1 ENHRY and CDR2 SYGVKD. For the CDR3, the DNA is TGTGCCATCAGTGAGGGGACAGGGGATAACTATGGCTACACCTTC. This codes for CAISEGTGDNYGYTF.

This clonotype was seen ten or more times. The rearrangement links TRBV5-1 to TRBJ1-6, with D perhaps matching TRBD1 (6 bases). The CDR3 runs 14 residues. Looked up from germline, CDR1 is SGHRS and CDR2 is YFSETQ. The V end lost 4 bases, the J end lost 8 bases, and 13 bases lay between the germline ends. As DNA, the CDR3 is TGCGCCAGCAGCAATGGGGGCTTTGATTCACCCCTCCACTTT. Its protein is CASSNGGFDSPLHF.

The chain links TRBV24-1 to TRBJ1-1; 7 bases map to TRBD1. Germline-derived CDR1 and CDR2 are KGHDR and SFDVKD. This CDR3 is 13 amino acids long. V was pared by 5 bases and J by 7 bases, with 6 bases of the junction left unmatched. This CDR3 reads CATSGFRDSEAFF. CDR3 nucleotide sequence: TGTGCCACCAGTGGTTTCCGGGACAGTGAAGCTTTCTTT.

The chain has TRBV7-8 and TRBJ2-1; no clear D. CDR1 SGHVS and CDR2 FQNEAQ come from the germline V gene. Trimming took 0 bases from V and 7 from J, leaving 16 bases between them. This CDR3 contains 16 residues. CDR3 region: CASSLAVIGAENEQFF. The CDR3 region has the DNA TGTGCCAGCAGCTTAGCAGTGATCGGCGCAGAAAATGAGCAGTTCTTC.

The sample holds one count of this clonotype. This chain links TRBV7-9 with TRBJ2-1; 14 nucleotides match TRBD2. The length of the CDR3 is 18 residues. Germline assignment: CDR1 SEHNR and CDR2 FQNEAQ (reference sequence). Unmatched junction bases numbered 10, after V lost 5 bases and J lost 4 bases. As DNA, the CDR3 is TGTGCCAGCAGCCCTCCCGGGACTAGCGGGAGAGCGTACAATGAGCAGTTCTTC. This translates into CASSPPGTSGRAYNEQFF.

This sequence joins TRBV5-1 and TRBJ2-5, with D perhaps TRBD1 (5 bases). The CDR3 is 13 residues long. V shed 2 bases and J shed 5 bases, with 10 bases lying between them. Per germline, CDR1 SGHRS and CDR2 YFSETQ. CDR3 bases: TGCGCCAGCAGCTTCTCGACAGCGGAGACCCAGTACTTC. This codes for CASSFSTAETQYF.

J is TRBJ1-2 and V is TRBV29-1; D unclear. Trimming removed 4 bases at V and 8 bases at J, with 20 bases between. This CDR3 has 14 amino acids. Germline V gene sequence: CDR1 SQVTM, CDR2 ANQGSEA. The CDR3, as DNA: TGCAGCGTTGCCCAAACCCAAGGATCTCACGGCTACACCTTC. Encoded protein: CSVAQTQGSHGYTF.

The V and J genes are TRBV12-3 or TRBV12-4 and TRBJ2-1; the D is unclear. The J call is in doubt because the DNA end fits TRBJ2-7 better. CDR3 length: 15 residues. In DNA, the CDR3 is TGTGCCAGCAGCCCAATGAGTAGCTCCTACAATGAGCAGTACTTC. Translating gives CASSPMSSSYNEQYF.

The chain has TRBV28 and TRBJ2-3; weak D call: TRBD1 (6 bases). Trimming stripped 6 bases from V and 2 bases from J, with 12 bases between. This CDR3 comprises 14 residues. Looked up from germline, CDR1 is MDHEN and CDR2 is SYDVKM. CDR3: CASSWDTNTDTQYF. The CDR3 DNA reads TGTGCCAGCAGCTGGGACACCAACACAGATACGCAGTATTTT.

V gene TRBV6-5 combines with J gene TRBJ2-5; D is possibly TRBD1 or TRBD2 (5 bases each). The CDR3 consists of 15 residues. Germline V gene data show CDR1 as MNHEY and CDR2 as SVGAGI. Deletions cut 0 bases from V and 1 base from J, with 9 bases between. The DNA of the CDR3 is TGTGCCAGCAGTTACTCGGGGCTAGCCCAAGAGACCCAGTACTTC. It is translated as CASSYSGLAQETQYF.

J is TRBJ2-5 and V is TRBV4-3; D unresolved. The CDR3 contains 15 residues. Germline V gene data show CDR1 as LGHNA and CDR2 as YSLEER. V was shortened by 0 bases and J by 11 bases, with 19 bases between the two germline ends. The CDR3 region has the DNA TGCGCCAGCAGCCAAGAGGGGATGGCGAACAATGAGCAGTACTTC. Translating it yields CASSQEGMANNEQYF.

The rearrangement uses TRBV5-1 and TRBJ2-3, with D perhaps matching TRBD1 (6 bases). The CDR3 extends over 14 amino acids. In germline, CDR1 is SGHRS, CDR2 YFSETQ. V dropped 6 bases and J dropped 1 base, with 12 bases sitting between them. CDR3 sequence reads: CASTRTARTDTQYF. The CDR3 DNA reads TGCGCCAGCACCCGGACAGCGCGCACAGATACGCAGTATTTT.

The chain is built from TRBV20-1 and TRBJ2-5; no firm D call. The J call is doubtful: the DNA matches TRBJ2-7 better. From germline, CDR1 is DFQATT and CDR2 SNEGSKA (reference sequence). This CDR3 is built from 14 residues. CDR3 DNA sequence: TGCAGTGCTAGAGTACAAGTCGAACCTTACGAGCAGTACTTC. This sequence encodes CSARVQVEPYEQYF.